The rows below give T cell receptor beta chains drawn from one sample of a study of blood T cell repertoires in COVID-19. The protocol was immunoSEQ multiplex PCR, while the TCRdb copy is restricted to in-frame clones and leaves out a portion. This table has over 70,000 clones, approximately 88% appearing once. The sample taken for sequencing was peripheral blood. The receptors here all came from an older man with acute or convalescent COVID-19. Each CDR3 is given with its conserved first and last residue. The D gene is left open where the match is weak. Some rows have no size entry. The others give once, few or many, or a class for an expanded clone.

D gene	V gene	J gene	clone size	CDR3 protein	CDR3 DNA
-	TRBV14	TRBJ2-7	-	CASSQEGRGSIEQYF	TGTGCCAGCAGCCAAGAAGGCAGGGGCTCAATCGAGCAGTACTTC
TRBD1	TRBV5-4	TRBJ2-5	-	CASSSPDRGETQYF	TGTGCCAGCAGCTCCCCGGACAGGGGAGAGACCCAGTACTTC
TRBD1	TRBV3-1/TRBV3-2	TRBJ2-2	-	CASSPTGQVATGELFF	TGTGCCAGCAGCCCCACGGGACAGGTCGCCACCGGGGAGCTGTTTTTT
TRBD1	TRBV10-3	TRBJ1-1	once	CAIRSRQGDDTEAFF	TGTGCCATCAGAAGTAGACAGGGGGACGACACTGAAGCTTTCTTT
TRBD1	TRBV27	TRBJ2-7	-	CASSLSGTGLPYEQYF	TGTGCCAGCAGTTTATCCGGGACAGGGCTTCCGTACGAGCAGTACTTC
TRBD1	TRBV30	TRBJ1-5	few	CAWSTDTGGRNQPQHF	TGTGCCTGGAGTACCGACACAGGGGGCCGCAATCAGCCCCAGCATTTT
TRBD2	TRBV7-9	TRBJ2-1	-	CASSSRRLAGVRDEQFF	TGTGCCAGCAGCTCGAGACGACTAGCGGGGGTTAGGGATGAGCAGTTCTTC
-	TRBV2	TRBJ1-2	-	CASSVEGGYGYTF	TGTGCCAGCAGTGTAGAAGGGGGCTATGGCTACACCTTC
-	TRBV15	TRBJ1-2	few	CATSRADSGVYTF	TGTGCCACCAGCAGAGCGGACAGTGGCGTCTACACCTTC
-	TRBV6-2/TRBV6-3	TRBJ2-3	-	CASSFVQGPDTQYF	TGTGCCAGCAGCTTTGTTCAGGGTCCAGATACGCAGTATTTT
-	TRBV4-1	TRBJ1-6	-	CASSQDRASYSPLHF	TGCGCCAGCAGCCAAGACAGGGCCTCCTATTCACCCCTCCACTTT
-	TRBV30	TRBJ1-6	-	CAWSSTEDSPLHF	TGTGCCTGGAGTTCCACCGAGGATTCACCCCTCCACTTT
TRBD2	TRBV5-1	TRBJ2-3	-	CASSLSPSGTSTDTQYF	TGCGCCAGCAGCTTGTCACCTAGCGGGACTAGCACAGATACGCAGTATTTT
TRBD1	TRBV7-9	TRBJ1-1	-	CASSFPGQSLNTEAFF	TGTGCCAGCAGCTTTCCGGGACAGTCGTTAAACACTGAAGCTTTCTTT
TRBD1	TRBV7-9	TRBJ1-3	-	CASSSLGQGESGNTIYF	TGTGCCAGCAGCTCCCTCGGACAGGGCGAATCTGGAAACACCATATATTTT
TRBD2	TRBV30	TRBJ2-1	-	CAWSSGLAGENEQFF	TGTGCCTGGAGTTCGGGCCTAGCGGGAGAAAATGAGCAGTTCTTC